This TCR beta chain was found in a study of blood T cells in healthy people across ages. The CDR3 consists of 14 residues. V was cut by 2 bases and J by 6 bases, with 13 bases left in between. The table lists this clonotype with a few counts. The use of a sample-barcoded 5' primer and a J-beta primer mix characterized a second PCR of about 6 to 12 cycles. A template-switch adaptor with 12 random nucleotides tagged each cDNA molecule. Paired-end reads containing CDR3 totaled no fewer than 3 million for each sample. TCRdb fed the 5' RACE reads into MiXCR, producing one record per CDR3 protein. There are around 800,000 distinct CDR3 sequences in the sample; approximately 24% occur only once, and over 2.5% lies in the top ten. Isolation yielded PBMCs, at least 6 million per sample, in every case. These data also featured in a second study, about T cells of mothers and their children. That work contributes: For the second PCR, the M1S primer put in sample barcodes and 2-4 random nucleotides.

This TCR was sampled from a boy aged 5-17 years in good health. The chain links TRBV12-3 or TRBV12-4 to TRBJ1-2; unclear D gene. Sequenced: blood. CDR3 sequence reads: CASSLLGWGDGYTF. The CDR3 DNA reads TGTGCCAGCAGTTTACTGGGGTGGGGAGATGGCTACACCTTC.